The 30 T cell receptor beta chains presented below share a single source sample, sequenced in a study of blood T cell repertoires in COVID-19. Clones were sequenced by immunoSEQ multiplex PCR, and TCRdb holds only the in-frame ones, with some missing. Here the sample spans under 250,000 clones, around 82% being singletons. The specimen was peripheral blood. The receptor set was obtained from a man in his forties with active or convalescent COVID-19.

The chain links TRBV5-6 to TRBJ1-4, with a tentative D call TRBD1 (6 bases). Germline lookup yields CDR1 SGHDT and CDR2 YYEEEE. Trimming removed 3 bases at V and 4 bases at J, with 16 bases between. CDR3 length equals 16 residues. This CDR3 reads CASSSSGGTSNEKLFF. The CDR3 nucleotides are TGTGCCAGCAGCTCCTCGGGGGGCACGAGTAATGAAAAACTGTTTTTT.

The chain combines TRBV19 with TRBJ1-2; 7 nucleotides match TRBD1. Germline lookup yields CDR1 LNHDA and CDR2 SQIVND (reference sequence). Trimming cost V 4 bases and J 5 bases; bases outside gene matches: 4. CDR3 length: 13 residues. The CDR3: CASSNRGGYGYTF. The CDR3 nucleotides are TGTGCCAGTAGTAACAGGGGTGGGTATGGCTACACCTTC.

The V gene is TRBV6-5, the J gene TRBJ2-5, with 7 positions matching TRBD1. Germline values: CDR1 MNHEY, CDR2 SVGAGI. V gave up 4 bases and J gave up 5 bases; unmatched junction bases: 13. The CDR3 totals 16 residues. The CDR3 nucleotides are TGTGCCAGCAGTTCCCCCAGGGGGAGCTTTGGGGAGACCCAGTACTTC. This encodes CASSSPRGSFGETQYF.

With respect to this clone: The sample contains more than one DNA sequence encoding this CDR3. The V call is TRBV7-2, the J call TRBJ2-1, with TRBD1 matching over 7 bases. The CDR3 is 16 residues long. CDR1 SGHTA and CDR2 FQGNSA come from the germline V gene. The V segment lost 1 base and the J segment 0 bases; nucleotides outside the gene matches: 3. The CDR3 DNA reads TGTGCCAGCAGCTTAGAGGGGGACAGCTCCTACAATGAGCAGTTCTTC. Translation: CASSLEGDSSYNEQFF.

J is TRBJ2-5 and V is TRBV11-3; 13 bases are a match to TRBD2. The CDR3 is made up of 17 amino acids. CDR1 and CDR2 (germline): SGHNT, YENEEA. Germline trimming cut 5 bases from V and 2 bases from J; bases unmatched to any gene: 8. In nucleotides, the CDR3 is TGTGCCAGCAGCACCTACTGGACTAGCGGGGGTCAAGAGACCCAGTACTTC. It specifies CASSTYWTSGGQETQYF.

This chain uses TRBV5-1 with TRBJ2-7; 9 nucleotides agree with TRBD1. The CDR3 runs 13 residues. Germline CDR1 is SGHRS and CDR2 is YFSETQ. The J segment lost 4 bases and the V segment lost 3 bases, leaving 2 bases of the junction unmatched. The CDR3 DNA follows: TGCGCCAGCAGCTCACAGGGGGCTTACGAGCAGTACTTC. Encoded protein: CASSSQGAYEQYF.

This clone was found once. The V call is TRBV19, the J call TRBJ1-2; D perhaps matches TRBD1 (6 bases). The CDR3 runs 15 residues. From germline, CDR1 is LNHDA and CDR2 SQIVND (reference sequence). With 6 bases removed from V and 4 bases from J, the gap between germline ends came to 18 bases. Written as DNA, the CDR3 is TGTGCCAGTAGAACGGGGGGCGGAGGGTCCTATGGCTACACCTTC. This codes for CASRTGGGGSYGYTF. Supplemented by reference TRBV19 and TRBJ1-2, the full variable domain reads DGGITQSPKYLFRKEGQNVTLSCEQNLNHDAMYWYRQDPGQGLRLIYYSQIVNDFQKGDIAEGYSVSREKKESFPLTVTSAQKNPTAFYLCASRTGGGGSYGYTFGSGTRLTVV.

This clone was detected only once. This chain uses TRBV11-2 with TRBJ2-3; no clear D. CDR1 and CDR2 (germline): SGHAT, FQNNGV. Trimming pared 5 bases from V and 9 bases from J, leaving 12 bases between. This CDR3 is built from 12 residues. DNA for the CDR3: TGTGCCAGCAGCCGGGTTCTGGAGACGCAGTATTTT. Its protein is CASSRVLETQYF.

This clone was counted once. J is TRBJ1-3 and V is TRBV9; 8 bases are shared with TRBD1. There are 13 residues in the CDR3. Germline-derived CDR1 and CDR2 are SGDLS and YYNGEE. The ends lost 10 bases at V and 1 base at J; junction bases unmatched: 4. The CDR3 DNA sequence: TGTGCCTCAGGGGGCCTGTCTGGAAACACCATATATTTT. Translated: CASGGLSGNTIYF.

This clone was recorded once. The rearrangement links TRBV6-6 to TRBJ1-2; D is uncertain. The V and J ends lost 2 bases and 5 bases respectively, with 12 bases between them. This CDR3 spans 14 amino acids. The germline gives CDR1 MNHNY, CDR2 SVGAGI (reference sequence). The CDR3 sequence: CASSYPHTDYGYTF. The CDR3 region has the DNA TGTGCCAGCAGTTACCCCCACACAGATTATGGCTACACCTTC.

This chain links TRBV18 with TRBJ2-3, with D maybe TRBD2 (5 bases). CDR1 KGHSH and CDR2 LQKENI come from the germline V gene. The V and J ends lost 4 bases and 3 bases respectively, with 20 bases between them. The CDR3 totals 17 residues. CDR3 loop: CASSRTRDPTGTDTQYF. The CDR3, as DNA: TGTGCCAGCTCACGCACTAGGGATCCGACCGGGACAGATACGCAGTATTTT. Full variable domain (outside the CDR3, taken from reference TRBV18 and TRBJ2-3): NAGVMQNPRHLVRRRGQEARLRCSPMKGHSHVYWYRQLPEEGLKFMVYLQKENIIDESGMPKERFSAEFPKEGPSILRIQQVVRGDSAAYFCASSRTRDPTGTDTQYFGPGTRLTVL.

The rearrangement joins TRBV4-1 to TRBJ1-5; 8 positions match TRBD1. The CDR3 covers 15 residues. Germline V lookup: CDR1 MGHRA, CDR2 YSYEKL. Trimming at V came to 3 bases and at J to 7 bases, leaving 8 bases not matched to a gene. For the CDR3, the DNA is TGCGCCAGCAGCCAGTCGGACAGGGTAGTGCAGCCCCAGCATTTT. As protein: CASSQSDRVVQPQHF.

V gene TRBV7-2 combines with J gene TRBJ2-3, with 12 nucleotides matching TRBD2. The CDR3 loop spans 14 amino acids. Germline V gene sequence: CDR1 SGHTA, CDR2 FQGNSA. V lost 10 bases to trimming and J lost 6 bases; unmatched junction nucleotides: 8. DNA for the CDR3: TGTGCCACCGGGCTAGCGGGGGGGCGGGATACGCAGTATTTT. Amino acids: CATGLAGGRDTQYF.

The chain employs TRBV30 and TRBJ2-6; 7 nucleotides match TRBD1. The CDR3 totals 13 residues. V gave up 3 bases and J gave up 4 bases; unmatched junction bases: 0. CDR1 is GTSNPN and CDR2 is SVGIG in the germline V gene (reference sequence). CDR3 residues: CAWRTGGANVLTF. The CDR3 nucleotides read TGTGCCTGGAGGACAGGGGGGGCCAACGTCCTGACTTTC.

The rearrangement uses TRBV5-1 and TRBJ2-7, with a weak D call TRBD2 (5 bases). Trimming shortened V by 4 bases and J by 7 bases, and 15 bases separated the two germline ends. CDR1 is SGHRS and CDR2 is YFSETQ in the germline V gene. The CDR3 is 13 residues long. DNA of the CDR3: TGCGCCAGCAGCCGGGGAGCAGATTGGGAGCAGTACTTC. Protein: CASSRGADWEQYF.

This clone came up once. The chain is built from TRBV11-2 and TRBJ1-5; 7 bases align to TRBD1. Germline CDR1 and CDR2: SGHAT and FQNNGV. The V segment lost 3 bases and the J segment 6 bases; nucleotides outside the gene matches: 8. The CDR3 has 15 residues. CDR3 DNA: TGTGCCAGCAGCTTTAACAGGGGATCGGGTCAGCCCCAGCATTTT. This encodes CASSFNRGSGQPQHF. Drawing the rest from reference TRBV11-2 and TRBJ1-5, the complete variable domain is EAGVAQSPRYKIIEKRQSVAFWCNPISGHATLYWYQQILGQGPKLLIQFQNNGVVDDSQLPKDRFSAERLKGVDSTLKIQPAKLEDSAVYLCASSFNRGSGQPQHFGDGTRLSIL.

Regarding this clone: The same CDR3 is also encoded by other DNA sequences in this sample. The chain joins TRBV19 to TRBJ2-7; D not certain. Germline V gene lookup returns CDR1 LNHDA and CDR2 SQIVND (reference sequence). The CDR3 is made up of 12 amino acids. V was clipped by 3 bases and J by 6 bases, with 9 bases between them. CDR3 sequence (DNA): TGTGCCAGTAGTATCCCCCCCGGCGAGCAGTACTTC. Translated, it gives CASSIPPGEQYF.

V gene TRBV3-1 (or the pseudogene TRBV3-2) combines with J gene TRBJ1-4; D might be TRBD1 (6 bases). The CDR3 totals 14 residues. V was trimmed by 0 bases and J by 8 bases, leaving 10 bases between them. Looked up from germline, CDR1 is LGHDT and CDR2 is YNNKEL (reference sequence). The CDR3 DNA reads TGTGCCAGCAGCCAAGATCTTAGGGGGGAAAAACTGTTTTTT. Amino acid sequence: CASSQDLRGEKLFF.

The V gene is TRBV14, the J gene TRBJ1-1; TRBD1 is a possible D gene (6 bases). CDR3 length: 14 amino acids. Germline V gives CDR1 SGHDN, CDR2 FVKESK. Deletions cut 4 bases from V and 4 bases from J, with 13 bases between. The CDR3 loop is CASSLRRGGTEAFF. CDR3 bases: TGTGCCAGCAGCCTTCGACGAGGGGGCACTGAAGCTTTCTTT.

V and J are TRBV30 and TRBJ1-1; no firm D call. V lost 2 bases and J 3 bases, leaving 13 bases between the germline ends. Germline CDR1 and CDR2: GTSNPN and SVGIG (reference sequence). This CDR3 contains 14 residues. This CDR3 reads CAWSKFLGDTEAFF. DNA of the CDR3: TGTGCCTGGAGTAAGTTCTTGGGCGACACTGAAGCTTTCTTT. The entire variable domain, with the rest obtained from reference TRBV30 and TRBJ1-1, is as follows: SQTIHQWPATLVQPVGSPLSLECTVEGTSNPNLYWYRQAAGRGLQLLFYSVGIGQISSEVPQNLSASRPQDRQFILSSKKLLLSDSGFYLCAWSKFLGDTEAFFGQGTRLTVV.

The chain carries TRBV30 and TRBJ2-5, with TRBD2 matching over 7 bases. With V trimmed by 2 bases and J by 3 bases, 9 bases remained unmatched. Per germline, CDR1 GTSNPN and CDR2 SVGIG (reference sequence). The CDR3 extends over 15 amino acids. CDR3 in amino acids: CAWSTWGGAKETQYF. CDR3 DNA: TGTGCCTGGAGTACTTGGGGGGGAGCGAAAGAGACCCAGTACTTC.

The V gene is TRBV6-2 or TRBV6-3, the J gene TRBJ1-1; 7 positions match TRBD1. Germline CDR1 reads MNHEY; CDR2 reads SVGEGT. The CDR3 runs 14 residues. The V gene end was trimmed by 6 bases and the J gene end by 0 bases; junction bases not matched to a gene: 4. CDR3 in amino acids: CASSLTGLNTEAFF. The CDR3 bases are TGTGCCAGCAGCCTGACAGGGTTGAACACTGAAGCTTTCTTT.

This clone was recorded once. The V gene is TRBV14, the J gene TRBJ1-6; weak D call: TRBD1 (5 bases). Germline loops: CDR1 SGHDN, CDR2 FVKESK. V was clipped by 4 bases and J by 10 bases, with 11 bases between them. This CDR3 has 13 residues. As DNA, the CDR3 is TGTGCCAGCAGCCCGGGACTGGGGTCACCCCTCCACTTT. Protein product: CASSPGLGSPLHF.

The chain is built from TRBV19 and TRBJ1-5; no firm D call. The CDR3 runs 15 residues. V was clipped by 2 bases and J by 2 bases, with 10 bases between them. Germline V gives CDR1 LNHDA, CDR2 SQIVND (reference sequence). CDR3 DNA sequence: TGTGCCAGTAGTATAAGGAGGGCGGGCAATCAGCCCCAGCATTTT. It is translated as CASSIRRAGNQPQHF.

The chain has TRBV24-1 and TRBJ1-2; 7 bases map to TRBD1. This CDR3 region has 13 residues. V was clipped by 5 bases and J by 8 bases; unmatched bases: 7. CDR1 is KGHDR, CDR2 SFDVKD, per germline. As DNA, the CDR3 is TGTGCCACCAGTGCGGGACAGTTGGAGGGCTACACCTTC. This gives the protein CATSAGQLEGYTF.

This chain joins TRBV25-1 and TRBJ1-2; TRBD1 matches at 8 bases. The CDR3 runs to 12 residues. Germline CDR1 and CDR2: MGHDK and SYGVNS. With 8 bases clipped from V and 1 base from J, the junction kept 0 bases outside the gene matches. The CDR3 bases are TGTGCCAGCGGACAGGGTAACTATGGCTACACCTTC. Its translation is CASGQGNYGYTF.

This clone has only one observation. The chain combines TRBV5-1 with TRBJ2-2; D is possibly TRBD1 (5 bases). Germline V CDR1 and CDR2: SGHRS, YFSETQ. The CDR3 consists of 15 residues. Trimming stripped 4 bases from V and 3 bases from J, with 13 bases between. CDR3 DNA sequence: TGCGCCAGCAGCCCCTCGGTCAGGGACACCGGGGAGCTGTTTTTT. It is translated as CASSPSVRDTGELFF.

The chain uses TRBV30 and TRBJ1-2; D call uncertain. V lost 0 bases, J lost 0 bases, and 17 bases lay in between. Germline loops: CDR1 GTSNPN, CDR2 SVGIG (reference sequence). The CDR3 length is 17 residues. The CDR3 protein is CAWSVDGRRGTNYGYTF. CDR3 DNA: TGTGCCTGGAGTGTAGACGGCAGGAGAGGGACTAACTATGGCTACACCTTC.

V gene TRBV5-1 combines with J gene TRBJ1-1, with a possible D match to TRBD1 (5 bases). The V gene lost 5 bases and the J gene lost 5 bases, with 13 bases spanning the gap. The CDR3 is 13 amino acids. From germline, CDR1 is SGHRS and CDR2 YFSETQ. CDR3 residues: CASRNGGETEAFF. In nucleotides, the CDR3 is TGCGCCAGCAGGAACGGGGGGGAAACTGAAGCTTTCTTT.

About this clone: Other nucleotide sequences in the sample specify the same CDR3. This chain uses TRBV6-6 with TRBJ1-5, with 8 positions matching TRBD1. This CDR3 spans 14 amino acids. The V gene end was trimmed by 4 bases and the J gene end by 5 bases; junction bases not matched to a gene: 4. Germline V gene sequence: CDR1 MNHNY, CDR2 SVGAGI (reference sequence). The CDR3 DNA reads TGTGCCAGCAGTTCGACAGGGGACTATCAGCCCCAGCATTTT. Translation: CASSSTGDYQPQHF.